This T cell receptor (beta chain) was documented in a study of shared T cell receptors in the human thymus. CDR1 and CDR2 (germline): SGHAT, FQNNGV. This CDR3 spans 15 amino acids. With 2 bases removed from V and 8 bases from J, the gap between germline ends came to 13 bases. Measured with immunoSEQ multiplex PCR; TCRdb has only the in-frame clones, and not every one. Of 600,000 to 900,000 clones in the sample, approximately 85% were seen once. These same records also appear under a second study, on human thymus T cells. That source adds: Corrective surgery for congenital heart defects was being performed on the healthy Finnish infants who were the donors. Corrective heart surgery yielded resections, and these provided the thymus tissue. Blood and thymic repertoires both appeared biased in V and J gene usage.

The chain joins TRBV11-2 to TRBJ1-6, with D perhaps TRBD1 (6 bases). Sequenced material: thymocytes. This TCR came from a girl under three years old with a congenital heart defect. In DNA form, the CDR3 reads TGTGCCAGCAGCTTAACGGGACATCATCATTCACCCCTCCACTTT. It is translated as CASSLTGHHHSPLHF.